Shown below are 29 T cell receptor beta chains from a single sample sequenced in a study of CD8 T cells in Susac syndrome. A quantity of roughly 0.5 to 1 ug RNA underwent reverse transcription using random hexamers. TCRdb ran MiXCR on the immunoSEQ multiplex PCR reads and lists one entry per CDR3 protein. The table shows 180,000 or so distinct CDR3 sequences, with just under 95% occurring only once. Sequences were obtained from CD4+ T cells from PBMCs. The receptor source for this set is a human donor with Susac syndrome.

This chain joins TRBV20-1 and TRBJ2-3, with a possible D match to TRBD2 (5 bases). CDR1 and CDR2 from the germline V gene are DFQATT and SNEGSKA (reference sequence). Deletions cut 3 bases from V and 10 bases from J, with 14 bases between. The CDR3 sequence is 12 residues long. CDR3 coding DNA: TGCAGTGCTAGGACTAAGAACGGTGCGCAGTATTTT. It codes for CSARTKNGAQYF.

CDR3 sequence: CASSEVDTEAFF. The CDR3, as DNA: TGTGCCAGCTCTGAGGTGGACACTGAAGCTTTCTTT. The V call is TRBV7-9, the J call TRBJ1-1; D is ambiguous. Trimming took 8 bases from V and 3 from J, leaving 10 bases between them. This CDR3 contains 12 residues. Germline assignment: CDR1 SEHNR and CDR2 FQNEAQ (reference sequence).

The V call is TRBV3-1, the J call TRBJ2-1, with 9 bases lining up with TRBD2. The junction had 10 bases not matched to a gene; V was cut back by 3 bases and J by 7 bases. The CDR3 loop spans 16 amino acids. Germline CDR1 and CDR2: LGHDT and YNNKEL (reference sequence). The CDR3 DNA follows: TGTGCCAGCAGCCAGAGAACTGGGCTAGCGGGAAATGAGCAGTTCTTC. Protein product: CASSQRTGLAGNEQFF.

This clonotype has just one count. The gene calls are TRBV5-4 and TRBJ2-1; 8 bases match TRBD2. Trimming at V came to 3 bases and at J to 3 bases, leaving 2 bases not matched to a gene. The CDR3 runs to 14 residues. The V gene's germline CDR1 is SGHNT and CDR2 YYREEE (reference sequence). For the CDR3, the DNA is TGTGCCAGCAGCTCAGGGACTAGCTACAATGAGCAGTTCTTC. This codes for CASSSGTSYNEQFF.

This chain links TRBV12-3 or TRBV12-4 with TRBJ2-1; TRBD2 aligns across 7 bases. The CDR3 consists of 17 residues. Unmatched junction bases numbered 11, after V lost 6 bases and J lost 0 bases. For the CDR3, the DNA is TGTGCCAGCAGGGGGGGGAGGAACAACAGCTCCTACAATGAGCAGTTCTTC. Translated, it gives CASRGGRNNSSYNEQFF.

The chain uses TRBV7-9 and TRBJ1-2; 9 bases align to TRBD1. V lost 4 bases to trimming and J lost 8 bases; unmatched junction nucleotides: 11. Germline V CDR1 and CDR2: SEHNR, FQNEAQ (reference sequence). The CDR3 extends over 15 amino acids. For the CDR3, the DNA is TGTGCCAGCAGCTCTACCGGGACAGGGAATTTGGGCTACACCTTC. It codes for CASSSTGTGNLGYTF.

V usage is TRBV29-1 and J usage is TRBJ2-5; unclear D gene. Germline V gene lookup returns CDR1 SQVTM and CDR2 ANQGSEA. V was trimmed by 5 bases and J by 5 bases, leaving 15 bases between them. The CDR3 runs to 13 residues. The chain's CDR3 is CSVLLRFGETQYF. CDR3 in DNA: TGCAGCGTTTTGTTGCGGTTCGGGGAGACCCAGTACTTC.

The chain links TRBV30 to TRBJ1-2; D remains ambiguous. The V gene's germline CDR1 is GTSNPN and CDR2 SVGIG (reference sequence). The CDR3 is 15 amino acids. V was clipped by 3 bases and J by 0 bases, with 14 bases between them. CDR3 coding DNA: TGTGCCTGGAGCCCCTGGTGGGTAGCTAACTATGGCTACACCTTC. Translating it yields CAWSPWWVANYGYTF.

This chain connects TRBV15 to TRBJ2-7; D not certain. The germline gives CDR1 LNHNV, CDR2 YYDKDF (reference sequence). The V end lost 5 bases, the J end lost 0 bases, and 11 bases lay between the germline ends. This CDR3 has 14 amino acids. CDR3 protein: CATSPWPLSYEQYF. The CDR3 nucleotides read TGTGCCACCAGCCCGTGGCCACTCTCCTACGAGCAGTACTTC.

This chain joins TRBV27 and TRBJ2-7; 10 positions match TRBD1. V lost 0 bases to trimming and J lost 3 bases; unmatched junction nucleotides: 2. Germline assignment: CDR1 MNHEY and CDR2 SMNVEV (reference sequence). CDR3 size: 15 residues. DNA of the CDR3: TGTGCCAGCAGTTTATCAGGGGACAGGGGCTACGAGCAGTACTTC. Its protein is CASSLSGDRGYEQYF.

This chain uses TRBV7-2 with TRBJ2-5, with 8 bases identical to TRBD2. CDR1 SGHTA and CDR2 FQGNSA come from the germline V gene. V lost 3 bases, J lost 5 bases, and 2 bases stayed unmatched. The CDR3 is 13 residues long. The CDR3 region has the DNA TGTGCCAGCAGCTTCGGCGGGAGGGAGACCCAGTACTTC. As protein: CASSFGGRETQYF.

V usage is TRBV6-5 and J usage is TRBJ2-3; TRBD2 matches 8 bases. CDR1 is MNHEY, CDR2 SVGAGI, per germline. J gave up 7 bases and V 6 bases, and 6 bases lay outside the gene matches. There are 13 residues in the CDR3. The CDR3 DNA reads as TGTGCCAGCAGGCCCGGGGGGGCGTATACGCAGTATTTT. Protein product: CASRPGGAYTQYF.

The rearrangement links TRBV13 to TRBJ1-1; TRBD1 might be the D (5 bases). The CDR3 is 14 amino acids. The ends were cut back, 3 bases at V and 2 bases at J, with 10 bases in the middle. Per germline, CDR1 PRHDT and CDR2 FYEKMQ (reference sequence). CDR3 amino acids: CASSLGTPNTEAFF. The CDR3 bases are TGTGCCAGCAGCTTGGGGACCCCTAACACTGAAGCTTTCTTT.

This rearrangement joins TRBV10-2 to TRBJ2-7; the D is unclear. The CDR3 consists of 15 residues. From germline, CDR1 is WSHSY and CDR2 SAAADI. V lost 3 bases and J lost 0, with 12 bases in between. CDR3: CASSDSHFSSYEQYF. For the CDR3, the DNA is TGCGCCAGCAGTGATTCCCACTTTAGCTCCTACGAGCAGTACTTC.

This clonotype was recorded only once. This rearrangement joins TRBV2 to TRBJ2-7; no firm D call. CDR3 length equals 13 residues. Germline CDR1 is SNHLY and CDR2 is FYNNEI. Trimming shortened V by 7 bases and J by 2 bases, and 12 bases separated the two germline ends. CDR3 residues: CASTLQVAYEQYF. DNA of the CDR3: TGTGCCAGCACACTCCAGGTCGCCTACGAGCAGTACTTC.

The chain employs TRBV9 and TRBJ1-6; D is possibly TRBD1 (6 bases). In germline, CDR1 is SGDLS, CDR2 YYNGEE. Trimming cost V 0 bases and J 10 bases, with 14 bases left between them. The CDR3 extends over 15 amino acids. The CDR3 DNA sequence: TGTGCCAGCAGCGTAGCCCCGTGGGGGCCCTCACCCCTCCACTTT. Translating gives CASSVAPWGPSPLHF.

The rearrangement uses TRBV7-9 and TRBJ1-1; 10 bases align to TRBD1. The ends lost 0 bases at V and 8 bases at J; junction bases unmatched: 12. The CDR3 loop spans 17 amino acids. From germline, CDR1 is SEHNR and CDR2 FQNEAQ (reference sequence). For the CDR3, the DNA is TGTGCCAGCAGCTTAGCGCGTCCCGGGACAGGGGCGAGCGAAGCTTTCTTT. Encoded protein: CASSLARPGTGASEAFF. Supplemented by reference TRBV7-9 and TRBJ1-1, the full variable domain reads DTGVSQNPRHKITKRGQNVTFRCDPISEHNRLYWYRQTLGQGPEFLTYFQNEAQLEKSRLLSDRFSAERPKGSFSTLEIQRTEQGDSAMYLCASSLARPGTGASEAFFGQGTRLTVV.

V is TRBV19 and J is TRBJ1-5; D is possibly TRBD1 (6 bases). The CDR3 runs 16 residues. CDR1 is LNHDA, CDR2 SQIVND, per germline (reference sequence). The ends were cut back, 4 bases at V and 0 bases at J, with 13 bases in the middle. The DNA for the CDR3 is TGTGCCAGTAGTACGGACAGACCATATAGCAATCAGCCCCAGCATTTT. This translates into CASSTDRPYSNQPQHF.

The chain links TRBV25-1 to TRBJ2-5, with D unclear. Germline CDR1 reads MGHDK; CDR2 reads SYGVNS. This CDR3 region has 13 residues. The V end was cut by 4 bases, the J end by 3 bases, with 9 bases between. CDR3 residues: CASSAREKETQYF. The CDR3, as DNA: TGTGCCAGCAGTGCCCGAGAAAAAGAGACCCAGTACTTC.

The chain combines TRBV9 with TRBJ1-5; TRBD1 agrees at 8 bases. V shed 0 bases and J 3 bases; nucleotides not matched to a gene: 2. The CDR3 length is 15 residues. Germline V gives CDR1 SGDLS, CDR2 YYNGEE. For the CDR3, the DNA is TGTGCCAGCAGCGTAGACCAGGGGGCCAATCAGCCCCAGCATTTT. It codes for CASSVDQGANQPQHF.

The rearrangement joins TRBV12-3 or TRBV12-4 to TRBJ1-1, with D unresolved. The V and J ends lost 8 bases and 1 base respectively, with 11 bases between them. There are 13 residues in the CDR3. This CDR3 reads CASYFRENTEAFF. CDR3 nucleotide sequence: TGTGCCAGCTATTTCCGGGAGAACACTGAAGCTTTCTTT.

The chain has TRBV3-1 and TRBJ1-2; tentative D call: TRBD1 (5 bases). The V and J ends lost 9 bases and 5 bases respectively, with 19 bases between them. CDR3 length: 14 amino acids. Looked up from germline, CDR1 is LGHDT and CDR2 is YNNKEL (reference sequence). The CDR3 region is CASSSQGVDYGYTF. DNA of the CDR3: TGTGCCAGTAGCTCCCAGGGAGTCGATTATGGCTACACCTTC.

V is TRBV6-4 and J is TRBJ2-1, with no clear D. The V end was cut by 2 bases, the J end by 5 bases, with 4 bases between. The germline V gene has CDR1 MRHNA and CDR2 SNTAGT. This CDR3 contains 12 residues. CDR3 region: CASSDRNNEQFF. In nucleotides, the CDR3 is TGTGCCAGCAGTGACAGAAACAATGAGCAGTTCTTC.

This chain joins TRBV6-6 and TRBJ1-1; the match to TRBD1 covers 7 bases. V lost 6 bases, J lost 7 bases, and 11 bases stayed unmatched. The CDR3 sequence is 14 residues long. CDR1 and CDR2 (germline): MNHNY, SVGAGI (reference sequence). The CDR3 DNA reads TGTGCCAGCAGGGCTCTACAGGGGATGGGTGAAGCTTTCTTT. This sequence encodes CASRALQGMGEAFF.

The J gene is TRBJ2-5, the V gene TRBV2; TRBD2 matches at 11 bases. Germline CDR1 SNHLY, CDR2 FYNNEI. This CDR3 is 15 amino acids long. The trim removed 6 bases at V and 3 bases at J, leaving 6 bases unmatched. CDR3 coding DNA: TGTGCCAGCAGCGCGACTAGCGGGGTAAAAGAGACCCAGTACTTC. This encodes CASSATSGVKETQYF.

This chain connects TRBV20-1 to TRBJ2-7; D is unclear. The V gene's germline CDR1 is DFQATT and CDR2 SNEGSKA (reference sequence). Trimming cost V 0 bases and J 6 bases, with 9 bases left between them. CDR3 size: 12 residues. In DNA, the CDR3 is TGCAGTGCTAGAGATATTCTAGGCGAGCAGTACTTC. Encoded protein: CSARDILGEQYF.

The rearrangement joins TRBV20-1 to TRBJ1-2, with D perhaps TRBD1 (6 bases). The germline gives CDR1 DFQATT, CDR2 SNEGSKA (reference sequence). V lost 6 bases and J lost 1, with 18 bases in between. This CDR3 has 15 residues. For the CDR3, the DNA is TGCAGTGCCTGGGGGGCGTCGGAAAATAACTATGGCTACACCTTC. Residues: CSAWGASENNYGYTF.

V usage is TRBV29-1 and J usage is TRBJ1-5; D perhaps matches TRBD1 (5 bases). The CDR3 extends over 15 amino acids. Per the germline V gene, CDR1 is SQVTM and CDR2 is ANQGSEA. V was shortened by 0 bases and J by 4 bases, with 13 bases between the two germline ends. Here the CDR3 DNA reads TGCAGCGTTGAAGATGGGGCAGTACGGAATCAGCCCCAGCATTTT. Protein product: CSVEDGAVRNQPQHF.

CDR3 sequence reads: CAGPGSTEAFF. CDR3 bases: TGTGCCGGCCCGGGGAGTACAGAAGCTTTCTTT. The chain carries TRBV6-2 or TRBV6-3 and TRBJ1-1; unclear D gene. Germline V gene sequence: CDR1 MNHEY, CDR2 SVGEGT. V gave up 11 bases and J gave up 8 bases, with 15 bases separating them. This CDR3 comprises 11 residues.